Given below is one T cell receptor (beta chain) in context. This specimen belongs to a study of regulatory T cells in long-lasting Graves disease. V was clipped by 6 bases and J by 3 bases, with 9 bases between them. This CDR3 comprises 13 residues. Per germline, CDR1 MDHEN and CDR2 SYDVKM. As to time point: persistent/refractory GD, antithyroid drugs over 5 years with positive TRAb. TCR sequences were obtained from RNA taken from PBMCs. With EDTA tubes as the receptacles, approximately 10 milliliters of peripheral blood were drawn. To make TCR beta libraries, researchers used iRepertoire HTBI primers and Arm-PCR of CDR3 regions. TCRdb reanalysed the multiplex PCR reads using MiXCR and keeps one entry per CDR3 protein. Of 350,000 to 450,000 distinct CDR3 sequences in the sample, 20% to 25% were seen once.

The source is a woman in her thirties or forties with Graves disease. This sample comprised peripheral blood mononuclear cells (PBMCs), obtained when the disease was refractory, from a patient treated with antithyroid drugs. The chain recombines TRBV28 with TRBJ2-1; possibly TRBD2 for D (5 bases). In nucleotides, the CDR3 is TGTGCCAGCAGGCAGGCGGGCTACAATGAGCAGTTCTTC. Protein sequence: CASRQAGYNEQFF.